This TCR beta chain was recovered during a study of cytomegalovirus exposure and HLA in healthy donors. Background on the study: As released early, the data held 70 million to 95 million unique TCRs from HLA-typed donors. Study-level findings and limits: On later analysis, the bulk of CMV-associated TCR beta chains appeared to be HLA-restricted. Highly shared variants forming one cluster were likely a sequencing artifact.

With 60 Vbeta and 13 Jbeta primers, the PCR was carried out. Clones were read by immunoSEQ multiplex PCR, and TCRdb kept only the in-frame ones, dropping some. The repertoire includes 150,000 to 160,000 clones, around 82% of them detected once, and 4.5% to 7% sits in the top ten. On this clone: The antigen remains undetermined.

Sequenced: PBMCs. The TCR originated in a middle-aged woman in good health and CMV-seropositive.

CDR3 sequence: CSVETSGNPPYEQYF. The DNA of the CDR3 is TGCAGCGTTGAAACTAGCGGGAACCCCCCCTACGAGCAGTACTTC. V and J are TRBV29-1 and TRBJ2-7, with 10 bases identical to TRBD2. The germline V gene has CDR1 SQVTM and CDR2 ANQGSEA. The ends lost 2 bases at V and 2 bases at J; junction bases unmatched: 6. The CDR3 has 15 amino acids.